This T cell receptor (beta chain) stems from a study of Graves' ophthalmopathy and Graves' hyperthyroidism. Study context: Upon initial diagnosis and before any treatment, peripheral blood was collected.

The PBMC fraction was derived from around 9.5 ml of fresh peripheral blood. This clonotype appeared a few times. Investigators amplified TCR beta CDR3 regions from RNA transcripts. The workflow started with a first-round RT-PCR run with HTBI primers and then moved on to a second-round multiplex PCR. TCRdb re-called the multiplex PCR reads with MiXCR, one entry per CDR3 protein. This table has about 740,000 distinct CDR3 sequences, about 44% appearing once. The clonotype comes from an adult man with Graves' ophthalmopathy. Sequenced input: peripheral blood.

The CDR3 protein is CSARRRSTEAFF. The CDR3 region has the DNA TGCAGTGCTAGGCGGAGGAGCACTGAAGCTTTCTTT. The chain combines TRBV20-1 with TRBJ1-1; D unclear. Trimming took 3 bases from V and 4 from J, leaving 9 bases between them. Germline lookup yields CDR1 DFQATT and CDR2 SNEGSKA (reference sequence). The CDR3 sequence is 12 residues long.